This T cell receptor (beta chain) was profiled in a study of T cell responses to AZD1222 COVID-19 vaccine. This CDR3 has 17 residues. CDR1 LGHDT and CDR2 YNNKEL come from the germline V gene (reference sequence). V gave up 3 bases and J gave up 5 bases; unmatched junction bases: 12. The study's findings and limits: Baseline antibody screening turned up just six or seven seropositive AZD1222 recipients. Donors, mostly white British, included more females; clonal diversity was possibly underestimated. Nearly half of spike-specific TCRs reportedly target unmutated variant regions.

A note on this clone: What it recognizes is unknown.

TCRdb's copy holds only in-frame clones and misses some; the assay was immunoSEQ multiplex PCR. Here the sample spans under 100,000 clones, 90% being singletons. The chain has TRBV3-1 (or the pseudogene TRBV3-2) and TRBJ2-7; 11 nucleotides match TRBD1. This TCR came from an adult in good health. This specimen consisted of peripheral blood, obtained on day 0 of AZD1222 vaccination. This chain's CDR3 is CASSQAPGQGAQNEQYF. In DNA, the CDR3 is TGTGCCAGCAGCCAGGCCCCAGGACAGGGGGCGCAGAACGAGCAGTACTTC.